These 20 T cell receptor beta chains came from one sample sequenced in a study of immune characterization of retroperitoneal liposarcoma. Via MiXCR, TCRdb re-called the PCR reads, giving one row per CDR3 protein. The top ten hold about 10% of the sample, which has 11,000 or so distinct CDR3 sequences, over 45% seen once. Sequencing was carried out using tumor tissue. The origin of the receptors is a female donor with retroperitoneal liposarcoma.

This clonotype is termed medium-sized (0.01 to 0.1%). The CDR3, as DNA: TGTGCCAGCAGCTTACCCAGGGGCACAGATACGCAGTATTTT. Amino acid sequence: CASSLPRGTDTQYF. The chain couples TRBV7-6 to TRBJ2-3; weak D call: TRBD1 (5 bases). CDR1 SGHVS and CDR2 FNYEAQ come from the germline V gene. The CDR3 is made up of 14 amino acids. V lost 2 bases and J 1 base, leaving 7 bases between the germline ends.

This clonotype has just a few counts. The rearrangement joins TRBV28 to TRBJ2-1, with TRBD2 matching over 11 bases. The J call may be faulty, since TRBJ2-7 better matches the DNA end. There are 15 residues in the CDR3. The V gene's germline CDR1 is MDHEN and CDR2 SYDVKM. In DNA form, the CDR3 reads TGTGCCAGCAGCTCCGCGGGACTAGCGGTCTACGAGCAGTACTTC. Protein product: CASSSAGLAVYEQYF.

In its sample, this clonotype ranks as medium-sized. The rearrangement links TRBV6-1 to TRBJ2-3; TRBD2 aligns across 10 bases. CDR1 MNHNS and CDR2 SASEGT come from the germline V gene. The length of the CDR3 is 14 residues. The ends lost 5 bases at V and 2 bases at J; junction bases unmatched: 1. As DNA, the CDR3 is TGTGCCAGCAGTAGCGGGAGGGCCACAGATACGCAGTATTTT. Translating it yields CASSSGRATDTQYF.

The V gene is TRBV6-1, the J gene TRBJ2-7, with D perhaps matching TRBD1 (5 bases). V gave up 5 bases and J gave up 3 bases, with 14 bases separating them. This CDR3 contains 14 residues. Germline V lookup: CDR1 MNHNS, CDR2 SASEGT. CDR3 DNA sequence: TGTGCCAGCAGTCCCCCCCAGGGTGGCTACGAGCAGTACTTC. This translates into CASSPPQGGYEQYF.

V gene TRBV6-1 combines with J gene TRBJ2-2; TRBD2 aligns across 7 bases. This CDR3 contains 15 residues. Germline CDR1 MNHNS, CDR2 SASEGT. V lost 0 bases to trimming and J lost 6 bases; unmatched junction nucleotides: 4. Written as DNA, the CDR3 is TGTGCCAGCAGTGAAGCGGCGGGAGAGGCCGGGGAGCTGTTTTTT. Encoded protein: CASSEAAGEAGELFF.

This chain joins TRBV7-2 and TRBJ2-3, with D hard to call. Trimming took off 5 bases at V and 2 bases at J, with 23 bases between the two ends. Per the germline V gene, CDR1 is SGHTA and CDR2 is FQGNSA. This CDR3 spans 18 amino acids. CDR3 nucleotide sequence: TGTGCCAGCAGCCGGCCTCGCGGAGCTGGCGAAAACACAGATACGCAGTATTTT. Amino acid sequence: CASSRPRGAGENTDTQYF.

This clonotype was detected a few times. It may be a read error: a sequence one base away is much more abundant. V usage is TRBV6-1 and J usage is TRBJ2-1, with D hard to call. The CDR3 spans 14 residues. The germline V gene encodes CDR1 MNHNS and CDR2 SASEGT. The CDR3: CTNSRAKAYNEQFF. CDR3 in DNA: TGTACCAACTCAAGGGCTAAGGCCTACAATGAGCAGTTCTTC.

With regard to this clonotype: Just one base apart from a much larger clone, this may be a read error. V gene TRBV6-6 combines with J gene TRBJ2-5; 9 bases match TRBD1. The J call may be wrong; the DNA end is better matched by TRBJ2-1. The CDR3 loop spans 14 amino acids. Per the germline V gene, CDR1 is MNHNY and CDR2 is SVGAGI (reference sequence). The CDR3 nucleotides read TGTGTCAGCAGTAGTCGACAGGGGGGAAGCGGGCAGTTCTTC. The encoded protein is CVSSSRQGGSGQFF.

This sequence joins TRBV10-2 and TRBJ2-5, with D unresolved. The CDR3 has 14 residues. Per germline, CDR1 WSHSY and CDR2 SAAADI. V lost 2 bases and J 0 bases, leaving 7 bases between the germline ends. The CDR3 region has the DNA TGCGCCAGCAGTGAGAGTGGGTACCAAGAGACCCAGTACTTC. Its translation is CASSESGYQETQYF.

This clonotype was counted a few times. The chain has TRBV6-8 and TRBJ1-5, with D hard to call. The CDR3 is made up of 16 amino acids. V lost 6 bases and J lost 4, with 19 bases in between. CDR1 MNHGY and CDR2 SAAAGT come from the germline V gene. The CDR3 DNA is TGTGCCAGCAGCCCACATGGGGAAAAGGGAAATCAGCCCCAGCATTTT. Protein: CASSPHGEKGNQPQHF.

Notes on this clonotype: A much bigger clone sits one base away, suggesting this may be a read error. J is TRBJ2-1 and V is TRBV7-4; D is possibly TRBD1 or TRBD2 (6 bases each). This CDR3 has 15 amino acids. Germline lookup yields CDR1 SGHVT and CDR2 SQSDAQ. The CDR3 coding sequence is TGTGACAGCAGCTTAATTTCCGGGGGCGGGGAGACCCAGTTCTTC. Translated, it gives CDSSLISGGGETQFF.

The CDR3 protein is CASSLSGGGGTEAFF. The CDR3 bases are TGTGCCAGCAGTTTAAGCGGCGGGGGGGGCACTGAAGCTTTCTTT. The chain has TRBV27 and TRBJ1-1, with D possibly TRBD1 on 5 matching bases. Germline lookup yields CDR1 MNHEY and CDR2 SMNVEV (reference sequence). This CDR3 is 15 amino acids long. V gave up 2 bases and J gave up 4 bases, with 14 bases separating them.

This rearrangement joins TRBV6-1 to TRBJ2-3, with D maybe TRBD2 (5 bases). The CDR3 spans 12 residues. CDR1 MNHNS and CDR2 SASEGT come from the germline V gene. Trimming took 5 bases from V and 5 from J, leaving 8 bases between them. Written as DNA, the CDR3 is TGTGCCAGCAGTTATGAGGGAGATACGCAGTATTTT. It encodes CASSYEGDTQYF.

The V gene is TRBV11-2, the J gene TRBJ2-1; D remains unclear. The V gene's germline CDR1 is SGHAT and CDR2 FQNNGV. The CDR3 length is 13 residues. V was cut by 5 bases and J by 13 bases, with 18 bases left in between. The CDR3 DNA reads TGTGCCAGCAGCCTCAATCCTCAAGAGACCCAGTTCTTC. Its translation is CASSLNPQETQFF.

This clonotype was seen more than once but under ten times. This chain links TRBV6-1 with TRBJ2-2; D perhaps matches TRBD1 (6 bases). Germline CDR1 MNHNS, CDR2 SASEGT. V was trimmed by 4 bases and J by 6 bases, leaving 15 bases between them. CDR3 length: 15 amino acids. The CDR3 bases are TGTGCCAGCAGTGTTCGGACAAGGGGGTCCGGGGAGCTGTTTTTT. Amino acids: CASSVRTRGSGELFF.

This clonotype was detected a few times. This chain uses TRBV6-5 with TRBJ2-1, with 11 bases identical to TRBD2. The CDR3 extends over 15 amino acids. With V trimmed by 0 bases and J by 6 bases, 1 base remained unmatched. Germline loops: CDR1 MNHEY, CDR2 SVGAGI. The CDR3 DNA reads TGTGCCAGCAGTTACTCTAGCGGGAGGGCCAATGAGCAGTTCTTC. Amino acid sequence: CASSYSSGRANEQFF.

The genes are TRBV10-3 and TRBJ2-5; 15 nucleotides align to TRBD2. The J call is in doubt because the DNA end fits TRBJ2-1 better. CDR3 length equals 16 residues. Per germline, CDR1 ENHRY and CDR2 SYGVKD. The CDR3 region is CAISGGLAGGVDEQFF. In DNA form, the CDR3 reads TGTGCCATCAGTGGGGGACTAGCGGGAGGCGTAGATGAGCAGTTCTTC.

The chain uses TRBV7-2 and TRBJ2-1; a possible D gene is TRBD2 (6 bases). V was cut by 6 bases and J by 13 bases, with 19 bases left in between. The CDR3 covers 13 residues. Germline V gene lookup returns CDR1 SGHTA and CDR2 FQGNSA. Here the CDR3 reads CASRGGGRETQFF. CDR3 DNA: TGTGCCAGCAGGGGTGGAGGGAGAGAGACCCAGTTCTTC.

CDR3 protein: CASTNRGPYYEQYF. CDR3 nucleotide sequence: TGTGCCAGCACCAACAGGGGTCCGTACTACGAGCAGTACTTC. This chain uses TRBV12-3 or TRBV12-4 with TRBJ2-5, with 7 nucleotides matching TRBD1. The J call may be faulty, since TRBJ2-7 better matches the DNA end. The CDR3 extends over 14 amino acids.

This chain joins TRBV4-3 and TRBJ1-4, with TRBD1 matching 10 bases. Trimming removed 3 bases from V and 7 bases from J; junction bases left unmatched: 5. Germline V gives CDR1 LGHNA, CDR2 YSLEER. CDR3 length: 15 residues. The CDR3 nucleotides are TGCGCCAGCAGCCAGGGAGACAGGGGGCCTGAAAAACTGTTTTTT. Translated: CASSQGDRGPEKLFF.